The entry below gives a single T cell receptor beta chain sequence along with its context. Its cognate antigen is unknown. This record comes from a study of shared clonotypes between healthy human individuals. Study-wide findings and caveats: A generally larger estimated richness was seen in naive subsets than in memory subsets.

The method was immunoSEQ multiplex PCR; TCRdb's version includes in-frame clones alone and lacks a portion of them. The sample yields 2 million to 2.5 million clones, roughly 93% seen once. Germline V lookup: CDR1 KGHSH, CDR2 LQKENI. CDR3 length equals 14 residues. The ends were cut back, 6 bases at V and 2 bases at J, with 12 bases in the middle. The sequence came from a man between 18 and 35 years old in good health. Some clones in this sample may be carry-over from other donors' samples. The chain carries TRBV18 and TRBJ2-3, with no clear D. Sequenced material: naive CD4+ T cells from PBMCs. The subset was: CD45RA+ positively selected. CDR3 residues: CASSLEVITDTQYF. CDR3 bases: TGTGCCAGCTCCCTTGAGGTGATCACAGATACGCAGTATTTT.